This T cell receptor (beta chain) comes out of a study of radiation and T cells in renal cell carcinoma. Looking at the study overall: Nephrectomy followed 15 Gy stereotactic body radiation by 4 weeks. General study findings and limits: No pretreatment tumor biopsies were available for baseline clonotypes. From baseline, blood top tumor clonotypes peaked at 2 weeks post-radiation.

On this clone: Antigen specificity is unknown.

Using immunoSEQ multiplex PCR, the repertoire was profiled, and TCRdb retains in-frame clones only, with some absent. In the table there are some 150,000 clones, approximately 82% of which are singletons. The J segment lost 10 bases and the V segment lost 5 bases, leaving 9 bases of the junction unmatched. The CDR3 has 13 amino acids. Germline V gene data show CDR1 as KGHSH and CDR2 as LQKENI. Time point reported: baseline pretreatment blood. Sample treatment: 15 Gy SBRT to primary tumor, nephrectomy 4 weeks later. After SBRT, blood was collected at 2 and 4 weeks, plus baseline. The source is a woman in her forties or fifties with renal cell carcinoma. The chain employs TRBV18 and TRBJ1-1; 8 bases line up with TRBD1. Sequences were derived from blood, sampled from a patient whose treatment included radiotherapy and nephrectomy. CDR3 bases: TGTGCCAGCTCATCGACAGGGGAAGTTGGAGCTTTCTTT. It specifies CASSSTGEVGAFF.